One and the same sample provided the 9 T cell receptor beta chains below, sequenced in a study of shared clonotypes between healthy human individuals. Clones were read by immunoSEQ multiplex PCR, and TCRdb kept only the in-frame ones, dropping some. This table holds about 1.5 million clones, approximately 96% found once. The sample taken for sequencing was naive CD4+ T cells sorted from blood. Subset in this sample: CD45RA+ positively selected. Source of these receptors: a young man in good health.

CDR3 region: CASSTTGTVNTGELFF. DNA of the CDR3: TGTGCCAGCAGCACCACCGGGACAGTGAACACCGGGGAGCTGTTTTTT. This chain links TRBV5-6 with TRBJ2-2; TRBD1 agrees at 7 bases. Germline loops: CDR1 SGHDT, CDR2 YYEEEE. This CDR3 contains 16 residues. With V trimmed by 4 bases and J by 1 base, 7 bases remained unmatched.

The rearrangement links TRBV7-2 to TRBJ1-5; no firm D call. V lost 5 bases and J 3 bases, leaving 8 bases between the germline ends. The CDR3 extends over 13 amino acids. Germline assignment: CDR1 SGHTA and CDR2 FQGNSA. Here the CDR3 reads CASSGQTNQPQHF. DNA of the CDR3: TGTGCCAGCAGCGGCCAGACCAATCAGCCCCAGCATTTT.

The gene calls are TRBV6-5 and TRBJ1-1; TRBD1 is a possible D gene (6 bases). This CDR3 is built from 14 residues. Per germline, CDR1 MNHEY and CDR2 SVGAGI. V lost 3 bases and J lost 1, with 9 bases in between. CDR3 region: CASSYRDKNTEAFF. Written as DNA, the CDR3 is TGTGCCAGCAGTTATCGGGACAAGAACACTGAAGCTTTCTTT.

The chain combines TRBV28 with TRBJ1-1, with 9 bases that match TRBD1. After removal of 1 base from V and 5 bases from J, the junction contained 2 bases not matched to a gene. The CDR3 covers 14 residues. The germline gives CDR1 MDHEN, CDR2 SYDVKM. The CDR3: CASSLSTGGTEAFF. The CDR3 nucleotides are TGTGCCAGCAGTTTATCGACAGGGGGAACTGAAGCTTTCTTT.

The chain has TRBV11-2 and TRBJ2-1; possible D gene TRBD2, 6 bases. The length of the CDR3 is 14 residues. Germline-derived CDR1 and CDR2 are SGHAT and FQNNGV. V lost 8 bases and J 3 bases, leaving 14 bases between the germline ends. The CDR3 sequence: CASGRGGNYNEQFF. The CDR3, as DNA: TGTGCCAGCGGAAGGGGAGGAAACTACAATGAGCAGTTCTTC.

The count of this clone is one. This chain links TRBV11-2 with TRBJ1-1; no reliable D call. The V and J ends lost 6 bases and 8 bases respectively, with 16 bases between them. Per germline, CDR1 SGHAT and CDR2 FQNNGV. The CDR3 has 13 residues. In DNA, the CDR3 is TGTGCCAGCAGACGAATCGACTACCCAGAAGCTTTCTTT. Residues: CASRRIDYPEAFF.

V usage is TRBV6-4 and J usage is TRBJ2-1, with 8 bases identical to TRBD2. The germline V gene encodes CDR1 MRHNA and CDR2 SNTAGT. The CDR3 extends over 13 amino acids. V trimming: 6 bases; J trimming: 2 bases; junction bases outside the gene matches: 0. The CDR3: CASSGRAYNEQFF. The CDR3 DNA sequence: TGTGCCAGCAGCGGGAGGGCCTACAATGAGCAGTTCTTC.

V usage is TRBV18 and J usage is TRBJ2-1; tentative D call: TRBD2 (6 bases). The germline gives CDR1 KGHSH, CDR2 LQKENI. The CDR3 extends over 15 amino acids. V was pared by 4 bases and J by 0 bases, with 10 bases between. CDR3 coding DNA: TGTGCCAGCTCACGACTAGGGAGCTCCTACAATGAGCAGTTCTTC. This encodes CASSRLGSSYNEQFF.

V usage is TRBV7-2 and J usage is TRBJ2-2, with 8 bases fitting TRBD2. V shed 4 bases, J shed 4 bases, and the junction held 5 bases outside the gene matches. Per the germline V gene, CDR1 is SGHTA and CDR2 is FQGNSA. This CDR3 has 15 amino acids. The CDR3 DNA is TGTGCCAGCAGCTCGGGGACTAGAGGCACCGGGGAGCTGTTTTTT. Translation gives CASSSGTRGTGELFF.